The clone carrying this TCR beta chain was detected ten times or more. The data were obtained in a study of T cells in Graves' hyperthyroidism and ophthalmopathy. Amplification yielded TCR beta CDR3 regions, with RNA transcripts as the source. TCR CDR3 underwent first-round RT-PCR with the HTBI primer set. TCRdb used MiXCR to reprocess the multiplex PCR reads, holding one entry per CDR3 protein. The data show about 210,000 distinct CDR3 sequences, with around 20% seen just once and about 45% held by the top ten. Graves' hyperthyroidism is called stable when ophthalmopathy does not progress within 18 months. Extraction of PBMCs used roughly 9.6 ml of fresh peripheral blood. CDR3 length: 13 residues. From germline, CDR1 is DFQATT and CDR2 SNEGSKA (reference sequence). The ends were cut back, 5 bases at V and 4 bases at J, with 14 bases in the middle.

Sample: blood. The chain employs TRBV20-1 and TRBJ1-1; a weak D match, TRBD1 (6 bases). This sequence originates from a man aged 40-55 years with Graves' hyperthyroidism. CDR3 sequence (DNA): TGCAGTGCTGACTCAGGGGAGCGCACTGAAGCTTTCTTT. It is translated as CSADSGERTEAFF.